The 3 T cell receptor beta chains in this list originate from one sample, sequenced in a study of CD8 T cells in Susac syndrome. RNA was extracted with the RNeasy kit, and a quantity of about 0.45 to 1 ug was reverse transcribed using random hexamers. TCRdb reprocessed the immunoSEQ multiplex PCR reads with MiXCR, giving one entry per CDR3 protein. In the table there are over 150,000 distinct CDR3 sequences, 93% of which are singletons. The sample consisted of CD4+ T cells from PBMCs. The receptors derive from a human donor with multiple sclerosis.

The chain combines TRBV1 with TRBJ1-5; the D call of TRBD1 is as the table states it, not checked on the DNA. TRBV1 is an annotated pseudogene. This CDR3 contains 16 residues. CDR3 protein: CTSSQEGTGLHQPQHF. CDR3 in DNA: TGCACCAGCAGCCAAGAAGGCACAGGACTTCATCAGCCCCAGCATTTT.

This chain uses TRBV5-1 with TRBJ2-7; a possible D gene is TRBD1 (6 bases). CDR1 and CDR2 from the germline V gene are SGHRS and YFSETQ. The V end lost 0 bases, the J end lost 4 bases, and 11 bases lay between the germline ends. The CDR3 covers 14 residues. The chain's CDR3 is CASSLGDKTYEQYF. The CDR3 DNA follows: TGCGCCAGCAGCTTGGGGGACAAGACGTACGAGCAGTACTTC.

This clonotype was recorded only once. The J gene is TRBJ2-4, the V gene TRBV7-2; D may match TRBD1 or TRBD2 (6 bases each). The CDR3 length is 19 residues. Germline V lookup: CDR1 SGHTA, CDR2 FQGNSA. Trimming pared 4 bases from V and 2 bases from J, leaving 24 bases between. DNA of the CDR3: TGTGCCAGCAGCTCACATCTCGGGGGCGGATCCTTGACCAAAAACATTCAGTACTTC. This codes for CASSSHLGGGSLTKNIQYF.